This T cell receptor beta chain is from a study of PD-1 blockade in classical Hodgkin lymphoma. General study points: What caused the repertoire differences, perhaps disease activity or prior therapy, remains undefined. There was a significant rise in CD4+ TCR diversity by C4D1, with no such rise for CD8+.

This CDR3 region has 14 residues. Trimming took off 9 bases at V and 5 bases at J, with 17 bases between the two ends. CDR1 is MNHNY and CDR2 is SVGAGI in the germline V gene (reference sequence). Clones were sequenced by immunoSEQ multiplex PCR, and TCRdb holds only the in-frame ones, with some missing. This sample has about 28,000 clones; roughly 78% occur once, and the top ten carry around 15%. Time point: cycle 4 day 1 (C4D1), after five to seven weeks of nivolumab. Each of the patients experienced relapse following autologous stem cell transplantation, and their brentuximab vedotin exposure differed. Relapsed/refractory classical Hodgkin lymphoma patients had complete, partial or progressive responses. As to this clone: What it binds is unknown.

This material consisted of peripheral blood mononuclear cells (PBMCs), taken before the fourth cycle of nivolumab. The TCR originated in a human donor with classical Hodgkin lymphoma. The chain joins TRBV6-6 to TRBJ2-1, with D perhaps assigned TRBD1 or TRBD2 (5 bases each). CDR3 sequence reads: CASIPSGQDNEQFF. The DNA for the CDR3 is TGTGCCAGTATTCCTTCGGGGCAGGACAATGAGCAGTTCTTC.